The 21 T cell receptor beta chains given below trace back to one sample, sequenced in a study of T cell responses to AZD1222 COVID-19 vaccine (dated by TCRdb to about 2021). The time point label of this sample denotes: baseline before first vaccination. In the paper's terms, the treatment or condition label means: meningococcal conjugate vaccine given as trial control. Preparation of the library involved the immunoSEQ multiplex PCR assay. TCRdb took over this immuneACCESS table, retaining in-frame rearrangements with V and J assigned. Such tables are incomplete; in checked studies, under half of the missing clones stem from an unresolved V gene, and the remainder is unexplained. For this sample there are approximately 76,000 clones; around nine tenths appear just once. The top ten clones comprise less than 5.5% of the sample. Here the sequenced sample was peripheral blood, taken on day 0 of MenACWY control vaccination. Receptors originate from an adult in good health.

CDR3 in DNA: TGTGCCAGCAGTTTCCTAGGTCCAGGAGGAAAACTGTTTTTT. Encoded protein: CASSFLGPGGKLFF. The chain combines TRBV27 with TRBJ1-4; D gene uncertain. With 3 bases removed from V and 10 bases from J, the gap between germline ends came to 15 bases. Germline V CDR1 and CDR2: MNHEY, SMNVEV (reference sequence). There are 14 residues in the CDR3.

V is TRBV7-9 and J is TRBJ1-2; D unclear. Trimming stripped 4 bases from V and 8 bases from J, with 8 bases between. Germline V gene lookup returns CDR1 SEHNR and CDR2 FQNEAQ (reference sequence). CDR3 length equals 11 residues. The CDR3 sequence: CASSSSEGYTF. The CDR3 nucleotides read TGTGCCAGCAGCTCCTCGGAGGGCTACACCTTC.

The rearrangement joins TRBV25-1 to TRBJ1-3; no reliable D call. CDR3 length equals 16 residues. Germline V gene lookup returns CDR1 MGHDK and CDR2 SYGVNS. V lost 3 bases and J 0 bases, leaving 12 bases between the germline ends. The CDR3 DNA reads TGTGCCAGCAGTGATCCTGGAGGCCCCTCTGGAAACACCATATATTTT. Translated, it gives CASSDPGGPSGNTIYF.

The chain links TRBV5-6 to TRBJ2-1; 8 nucleotides line up with TRBD1. Losses at the gene ends were 2 bases for V and 6 bases for J; bases not matched to a gene: 7. CDR1 SGHDT and CDR2 YYEEEE come from the germline V gene. This CDR3 contains 15 residues. CDR3 nucleotides: TGTGCCAGCAGCTTCCGGGACAGGAGTTTCAATGAGCAGTTCTTC. It specifies CASSFRDRSFNEQFF.

This chain connects TRBV3-1 (or the pseudogene TRBV3-2) to TRBJ2-2, with 9 positions matching TRBD1. V lost 3 bases and J lost 4; bases outside the gene matches: 6. Germline-derived CDR1 and CDR2 are LGHDT and YNNKEL (reference sequence). This CDR3 region has 16 residues. This CDR3 reads CASSHRGDRATGELFF. The CDR3 DNA reads as TGTGCCAGCAGCCATAGGGGGGACAGGGCCACCGGGGAGCTGTTTTTT.

The chain is built from TRBV3-1 (or the pseudogene TRBV3-2) and TRBJ2-1, with 9 bases matching TRBD2. CDR3 length: 16 amino acids. The trim removed 5 bases at V and 2 bases at J, leaving 7 bases unmatched. Looked up from germline, CDR1 is LGHDT and CDR2 is YNNKEL (reference sequence). CDR3 amino acids: CASSTTSGRTYNEQFF. For the CDR3, the DNA is TGTGCCAGCAGCACTACTAGCGGGCGGACCTACAATGAGCAGTTCTTC.

V is TRBV7-9 and J is TRBJ1-4; a possible D gene is TRBD1 (5 bases). The CDR3 extends over 15 amino acids. V was trimmed by 5 bases and J by 0 bases, leaving 10 bases between them. Germline V lookup: CDR1 SEHNR, CDR2 FQNEAQ (reference sequence). CDR3 coding DNA: TGTGCCAGCAGCGCAGGGACTGCAACTAATGAAAAACTGTTTTTT. Encoded protein: CASSAGTATNEKLFF.

The rearrangement joins TRBV4-1 to TRBJ1-1, with D possibly matching TRBD1 (5 bases). Per germline, CDR1 MGHRA and CDR2 YSYEKL. V lost 2 bases and J lost 0, with 19 bases in between. This CDR3 is built from 18 residues. The CDR3 nucleotides read TGCGCCAGCAGCCAACCAACAAGGGGCGGACCGATGAACACTGAAGCTTTCTTT. This codes for CASSQPTRGGPMNTEAFF.

The V and J genes are TRBV28 and TRBJ1-2, with 8 bases aligning to TRBD1. With V trimmed by 8 bases and J by 4 bases, 12 bases remained unmatched. The CDR3 is 15 residues long. Per germline, CDR1 MDHEN and CDR2 SYDVKM. This CDR3 reads CASRSTRQGIYGYTF. The DNA of the CDR3 is TGTGCCAGCCGTTCCACTCGACAGGGGATCTATGGCTACACCTTC.

The rearrangement uses TRBV10-3 and TRBJ2-3; D is perhaps TRBD1 (6 bases). V dropped 4 bases and J dropped 4 bases, with 15 bases sitting between them. Germline loops: CDR1 ENHRY, CDR2 SYGVKD. The CDR3 has 15 residues. The DNA for the CDR3 is TGTGCCATCAGTGGTCCAGGGGCGCCCCCAGATACGCAGTATTTT. Its protein is CAISGPGAPPDTQYF.

J is TRBJ1-6 and V is TRBV6-1; D call uncertain. Germline values: CDR1 MNHNS, CDR2 SASEGT. V was trimmed by 2 bases and J by 9 bases, leaving 14 bases between them. This CDR3 comprises 15 residues. Here the CDR3 DNA reads TGTGCCAGCAGTGAACAAGGACCCGGCGGTTCACCCCTCCACTTT. The encoded protein is CASSEQGPGGSPLHF.

The chain links TRBV27 to TRBJ2-3; D is possibly TRBD2 (6 bases). V was pared by 5 bases and J by 5 bases, with 14 bases between. From germline, CDR1 is MNHEY and CDR2 SMNVEV (reference sequence). The CDR3 consists of 14 residues. CDR3 in amino acids: CASSPRTGGDTQYF. The CDR3 DNA follows: TGTGCCAGCAGTCCTAGAACCGGGGGAGATACGCAGTATTTT.

In this sample, this clone turned up once. The rearrangement joins TRBV15 to TRBJ2-5, with D hard to call. Germline V CDR1 and CDR2: LNHNV, YYDKDF (reference sequence). The CDR3 spans 17 residues. Trimming took 6 bases from V and 2 from J, leaving 22 bases between them. CDR3 DNA: TGTGCCACCAGTTCCCCTAAGGGCGCGACGGAACAAGAGACCCAGTACTTC. Its protein product is CATSSPKGATEQETQYF.

To note about this clone: At one end, the junction sequence differs from germline, possibly due to a read error. The chain carries TRBV6-5 and TRBJ2-7; 9 positions agree with TRBD1. This CDR3 has 12 residues. CDR1 and CDR2 from the germline V gene are MNHEY and SVGAGI. The CDR3 DNA follows: TGTGCCAGCAGTCCCCGGGGGACAGGGTTTTCCTTC. This translates into CASSPRGTGFSF.

As regards this clone: The junction does not match germline at one end; this may be a read error. The chain is built from TRBV7-7 and TRBJ2-3; D is possibly TRBD2 (5 bases). Germline CDR1 SSHAT, CDR2 FNYEAQ (reference sequence). This CDR3 comprises 15 residues. The CDR3 nucleotides are TGTGCTAGCAGCCCTGGCGGCGGAGGTATCGAAACGCAGTATTTT. Translation: CASSPGGGGIETQYF.

The chain recombines TRBV7-8 with TRBJ2-3, with 12 bases matching TRBD2. This CDR3 spans 15 amino acids. Looked up from germline, CDR1 is SGHVS and CDR2 is FQNEAQ. Germline trimming cut 4 bases from V and 6 bases from J; bases unmatched to any gene: 5. CDR3 amino acids: CASSSTSGRSDTQYF. The CDR3 DNA sequence: TGTGCCAGCAGCTCGACTAGCGGGAGATCGGATACGCAGTATTTT.

The chain couples TRBV7-2 to TRBJ2-7; D call uncertain. The CDR3 length is 14 residues. The V end lost 1 base, the J end lost 2 bases, and 9 bases lay between the germline ends. Germline assignment: CDR1 SGHTA and CDR2 FQGNSA. The CDR3 bases are TGTGCCAGCAGCTTAGGGCAGAGTGCCTACGAGCAGTACTTC. This codes for CASSLGQSAYEQYF.

This clone was counted between two and nine times. This rearrangement joins TRBV2 to TRBJ1-4, with TRBD1 matching over 8 bases. CDR1 is SNHLY and CDR2 is FYNNEI in the germline V gene. V shed 7 bases, J shed 5 bases, and the junction held 3 bases outside the gene matches. CDR3 length: 13 residues. The CDR3 DNA sequence: TGTGCCAGCACAGGACAGGGAAATGAAAAACTGTTTTTT. Its translation: CASTGQGNEKLFF. The full variable domain, in which reference TRBV2 and TRBJ1-4 provide the parts outside the CDR3, is EPEVTQTPSHQVTQMGQEVILRCVPISNHLYFYWYRQILGQKVEFLVSFYNNEISEKSEIFDDQFSVERPDGSNFTLKIRSTKLEDSAMYFCASTGQGNEKLFFGSGTQLSVL.

The chain combines TRBV21-1 with TRBJ1-2; the table's D call TRBD1 went unverified against the DNA. TRBV21-1 is a documented pseudogene. The CDR3 extends over 17 amino acids. The CDR3 reads CASSKVDRGSGSYGYTF. The CDR3 DNA is TGTGCCAGCAGCAAAGTCGACAGGGGGTCTGGTAGCTATGGCTACACCTTC.

The chain combines TRBV19 with TRBJ1-2; the match to TRBD1 covers 7 bases. The CDR3 runs to 16 residues. V was pared by 1 base and J by 4 bases, with 9 bases of the junction left unmatched. Germline V CDR1 and CDR2: LNHDA, SQIVND (reference sequence). For the CDR3, the DNA is TGTGCCAGTAGTATAGGTATTATGGGGACAGCCTATGGCTACACCTTC. Its protein is CASSIGIMGTAYGYTF.

CDR3 in amino acids: CASYVAAGELFF. The CDR3 DNA reads as TGTGCCAGCTATGTAGCCGCCGGGGAGCTGTTTTTT. The J gene is TRBJ2-2, the V gene TRBV28; D is uncertain. V was trimmed by 8 bases and J by 6 bases, leaving 10 bases between them. This CDR3 contains 12 residues. Germline CDR1 MDHEN, CDR2 SYDVKM. The variable domain in full, with the rest retrieved from reference TRBV28 and TRBJ2-2, is DVKVTQSSRYLVKRTGEKVFLECVQDMDHENMFWYRQDPGLGLRLIYFSYDVKMKEKGDIPEGYSVSREKKERFSLILESASTNQTSMYLCASYVAAGELFFGEGSRLTVL.